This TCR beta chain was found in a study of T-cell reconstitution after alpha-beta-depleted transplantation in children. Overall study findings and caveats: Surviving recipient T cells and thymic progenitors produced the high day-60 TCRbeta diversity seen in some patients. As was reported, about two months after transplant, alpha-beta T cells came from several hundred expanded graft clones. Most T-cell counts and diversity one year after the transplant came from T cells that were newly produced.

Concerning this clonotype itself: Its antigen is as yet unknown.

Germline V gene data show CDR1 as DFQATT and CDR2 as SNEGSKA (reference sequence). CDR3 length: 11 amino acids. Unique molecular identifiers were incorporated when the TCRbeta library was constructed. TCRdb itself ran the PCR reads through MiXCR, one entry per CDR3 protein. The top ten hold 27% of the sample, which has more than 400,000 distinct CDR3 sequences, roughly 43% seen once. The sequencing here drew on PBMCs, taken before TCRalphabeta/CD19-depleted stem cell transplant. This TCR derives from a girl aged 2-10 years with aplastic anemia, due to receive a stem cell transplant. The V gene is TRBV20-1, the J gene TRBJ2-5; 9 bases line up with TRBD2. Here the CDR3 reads CSLAGRETQYF. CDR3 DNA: TGCAGCCTAGCGGGAAGAGAGACCCAGTACTTC.